Sequencing of this TCR beta chain was carried out in a study of STAT3 mutations in large granular lymphocyte leukemia. Findings and limits, study-wide: In T-cell large granular lymphocyte leukemia, about half of patients showed multiple immunodominant subclonotypes. Sampling intervals varied between patients and samples.

Note on this clone: The antigen is not known.

The protocol was immunoSEQ multiplex PCR, while the TCRdb copy is restricted to in-frame clones and leaves out a portion. The repertoire holds about 39,000 clones, with about 81% as singletons. Germline CDR1 SGHTA, CDR2 FQGNSA. Germline trimming cut 4 bases from V and 3 bases from J; bases unmatched to any gene: 2. The CDR3 covers 13 residues. The J gene is TRBJ1-2, the V gene TRBV7-2; 7 nucleotides agree with TRBD1. The sequence was collected from a human donor with T large granular lymphocyte leukemia. Some clones in this sample may be carry-over from other donors' samples. Input material: PBMCs. The chain's CDR3 is CASSWDRDYGYTF. The CDR3 DNA is TGTGCCAGCAGCTGGGACAGAGACTATGGCTACACCTTC.